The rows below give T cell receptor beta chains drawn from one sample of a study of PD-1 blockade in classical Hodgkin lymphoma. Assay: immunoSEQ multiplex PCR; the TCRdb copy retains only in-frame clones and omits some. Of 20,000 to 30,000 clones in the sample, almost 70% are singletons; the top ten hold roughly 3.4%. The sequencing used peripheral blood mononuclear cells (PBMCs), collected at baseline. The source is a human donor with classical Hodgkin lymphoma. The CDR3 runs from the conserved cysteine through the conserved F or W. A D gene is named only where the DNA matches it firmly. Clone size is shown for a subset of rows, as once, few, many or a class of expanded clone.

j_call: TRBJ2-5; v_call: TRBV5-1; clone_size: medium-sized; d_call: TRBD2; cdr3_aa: CASSSPRGGIQETQYF; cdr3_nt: TGCGCCAGCAGCTCCCCCCGGGGGGGGATTCAAGAGACCCAGTACTTC
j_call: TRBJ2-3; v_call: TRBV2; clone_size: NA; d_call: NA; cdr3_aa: CASSVLGAPTDTQYF; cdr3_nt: TGTGCCAGCAGTGTTCTTGGGGCCCCCACAGATACGCAGTATTTT
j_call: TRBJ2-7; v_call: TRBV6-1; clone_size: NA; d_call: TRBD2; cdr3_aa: CASSGRLAGYEQYF; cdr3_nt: TGTGCCAGCAGTGGTCGACTAGCGGGCTACGAGCAGTACTTC
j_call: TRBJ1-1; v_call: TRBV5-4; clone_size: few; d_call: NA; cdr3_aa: CASSRASSNAEAFF; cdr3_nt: TGTGCCAGCAGCCGAGCCTCTTCCAACGCTGAAGCTTTCTTT
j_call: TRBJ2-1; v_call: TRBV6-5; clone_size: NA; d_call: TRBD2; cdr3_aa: CATTRGVLLDEQFF; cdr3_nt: TGTGCCACTACCCGGGGGGTCCTTCTCGATGAGCAGTTCTTC
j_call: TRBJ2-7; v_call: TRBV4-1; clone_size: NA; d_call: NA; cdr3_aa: CASSQDPGTGSYEQYF; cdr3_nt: TGCGCCAGCAGCCAAGATCCTGGGACGGGCTCCTACGAGCAGTACTTC
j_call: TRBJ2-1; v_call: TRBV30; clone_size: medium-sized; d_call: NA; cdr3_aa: CAWSTYNEQFF; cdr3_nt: TGTGCCTGGAGTACATACAATGAGCAGTTCTTC
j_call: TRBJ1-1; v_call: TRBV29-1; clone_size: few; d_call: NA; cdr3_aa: CSAALGGLNTEAFF; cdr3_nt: TGCAGCGCCGCCCTCGGGGGGCTCAACACTGAAGCTTTCTTT
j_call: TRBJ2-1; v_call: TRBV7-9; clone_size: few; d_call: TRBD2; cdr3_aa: CATRTSGGLRNEQFF; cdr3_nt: TGTGCCACCCGGACTAGCGGGGGGCTGAGGAATGAGCAGTTCTTC
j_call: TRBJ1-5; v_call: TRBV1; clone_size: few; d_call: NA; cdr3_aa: CTSSQRGQGNKYSNQPQHF; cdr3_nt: TGCACCAGCAGCCAAAGGGGACAGGGTAACAAATATAGCAATCAGCCCCAGCATTTT
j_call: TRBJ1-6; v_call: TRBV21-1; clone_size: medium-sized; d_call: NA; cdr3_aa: CASHRDRDNSPLHF; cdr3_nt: TGTGCCAGCCACCGGGACAGGGATAATTCACCCCTCCACTTT
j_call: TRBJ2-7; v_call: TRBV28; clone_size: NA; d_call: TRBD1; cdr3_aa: CASSLGDREYEQYF; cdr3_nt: TGTGCCAGCAGTTTAGGGGACAGGGAGTACGAGCAGTACTTC
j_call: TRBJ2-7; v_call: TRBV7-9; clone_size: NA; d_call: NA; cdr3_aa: CASSSTYEQYF; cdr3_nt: TGTGCCAGCAGCTCCACATACGAGCAGTACTTC
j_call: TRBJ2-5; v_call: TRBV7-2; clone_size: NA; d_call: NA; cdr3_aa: CASSAEVRETQYF; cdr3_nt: TGTGCCAGCAGCGCCGAGGTCAGAGAGACCCAGTACTTC
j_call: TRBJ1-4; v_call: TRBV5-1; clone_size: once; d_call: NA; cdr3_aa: CASSETRGSHEKLFF; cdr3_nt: TGCGCCAGCAGCGAGACCAGGGGTTCTCATGAAAAACTGTTTTTT
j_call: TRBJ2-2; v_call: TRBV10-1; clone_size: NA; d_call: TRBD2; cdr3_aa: CASSELSSGGGSSKTGELFF; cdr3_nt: TGCGCCAGCAGTGAATTGTCTAGCGGGGGAGGTTCATCGAAGACCGGGGAGCTGTTTTTT
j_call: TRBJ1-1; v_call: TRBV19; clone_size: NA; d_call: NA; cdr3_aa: CASSSPLRLNTEAFF; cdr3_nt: TGTGCCAGTAGTTCTCCACTTAGGTTGAACACTGAAGCTTTCTTT
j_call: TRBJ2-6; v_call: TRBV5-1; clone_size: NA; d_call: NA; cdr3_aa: CASSPTVSGANSGANVLTF; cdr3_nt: TGCGCCAGCAGCCCCACCGTATCGGGGGCTAACTCTGGGGCCAACGTCCTGACTTTC
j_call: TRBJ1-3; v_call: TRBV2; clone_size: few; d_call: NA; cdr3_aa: CASRGLGNTIYF; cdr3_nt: TGTGCCAGCAGGGGGCTTGGAAACACCATATATTTT
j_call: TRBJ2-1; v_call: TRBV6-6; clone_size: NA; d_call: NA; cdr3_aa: CASKQGVGAYNEQFF; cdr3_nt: TGTGCCAGCAAGCAGGGTGTGGGTGCCTACAATGAGCAGTTCTTC
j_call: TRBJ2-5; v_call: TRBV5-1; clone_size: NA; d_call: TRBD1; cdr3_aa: CASSLADRAPETQYF; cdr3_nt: TGCGCCAGCAGCTTGGCGGACAGGGCCCCAGAGACCCAGTACTTC
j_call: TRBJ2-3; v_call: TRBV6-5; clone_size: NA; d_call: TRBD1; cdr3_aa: CASSPGTGYDTQYF; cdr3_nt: TGTGCCAGCAGCCCCGGGACAGGCTACGATACGCAGTATTTT
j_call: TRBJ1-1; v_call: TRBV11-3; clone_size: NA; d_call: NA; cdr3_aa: CASSLSHDRMNTEAFF; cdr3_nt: TGTGCCAGCAGCTTAAGCCATGACAGAATGAACACTGAAGCTTTCTTT
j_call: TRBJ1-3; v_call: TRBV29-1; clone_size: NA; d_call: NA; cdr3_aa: CSVLPGSSGNTIYF; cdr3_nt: TGCAGCGTTCTGCCGGGCAGCTCTGGAAACACCATATATTTT
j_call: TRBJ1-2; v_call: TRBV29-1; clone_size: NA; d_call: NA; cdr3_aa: CSVVDEQGAPFYGYTF; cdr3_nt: TGCAGCGTTGTCGACGAACAGGGAGCCCCCTTCTATGGCTACACCTTC
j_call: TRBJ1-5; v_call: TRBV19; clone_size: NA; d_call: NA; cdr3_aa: CASSIDGFNQPQHF; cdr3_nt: TGTGCCAGTAGTATTGATGGCTTTAATCAGCCCCAGCATTTT
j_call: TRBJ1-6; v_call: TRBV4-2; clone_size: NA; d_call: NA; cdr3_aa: CASSQDFRQGGNSPLHF; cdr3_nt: TGTGCCAGCAGCCAAGATTTTAGGCAGGGTGGTAATTCACCCCTCCACTTT
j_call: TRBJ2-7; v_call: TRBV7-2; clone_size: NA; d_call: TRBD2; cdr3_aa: CASSLAGGAGEQYF; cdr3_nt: TGTGCCAGCAGCTTAGCCGGGGGGGCTGGTGAGCAGTACTTC
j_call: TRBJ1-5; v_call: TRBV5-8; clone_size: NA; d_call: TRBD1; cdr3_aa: CASSRGRQGANQPQHF; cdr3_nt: TGTGCCAGCAGCCGGGGGCGACAGGGGGCTAATCAGCCCCAGCATTTT
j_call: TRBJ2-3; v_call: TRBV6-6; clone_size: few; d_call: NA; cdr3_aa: CASSETTDTQYF; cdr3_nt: TGTGCCAGCAGCGAAACTACAGATACGCAGTATTTT
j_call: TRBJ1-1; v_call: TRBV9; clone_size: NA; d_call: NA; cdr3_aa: CASSVGGRNTEAFF; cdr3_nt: TGTGCCAGCAGCGTAGGGGGGAGGAACACTGAAGCTTTCTTT
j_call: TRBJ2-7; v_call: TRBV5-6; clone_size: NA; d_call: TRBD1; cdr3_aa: CASSLETPQGAGKQYF; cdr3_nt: TGTGCCAGCAGCTTGGAAACCCCGCAGGGGGCGGGGAAGCAGTACTTC
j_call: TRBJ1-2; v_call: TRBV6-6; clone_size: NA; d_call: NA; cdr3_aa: CASSYPGQFTNYGYTF; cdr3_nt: TGTGCCAGCAGTTACCCGGGGCAGTTTACTAACTATGGCTACACCTTC
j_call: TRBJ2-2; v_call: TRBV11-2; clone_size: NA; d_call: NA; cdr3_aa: CASSMTLHGELFF; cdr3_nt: TGTGCCAGCAGCATGACTCTCCACGGGGAGCTGTTTTTT
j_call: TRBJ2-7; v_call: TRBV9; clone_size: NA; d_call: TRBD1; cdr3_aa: CASSVGQGGYEQYF; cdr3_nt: TGTGCCAGCAGCGTAGGACAGGGGGGCTACGAGCAGTACTTC
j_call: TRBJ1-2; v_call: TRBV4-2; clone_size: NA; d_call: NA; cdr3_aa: CASSPIGASYGYTF; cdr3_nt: TGTGCCAGCAGCCCTATTGGGGCCTCCTATGGCTACACCTTC
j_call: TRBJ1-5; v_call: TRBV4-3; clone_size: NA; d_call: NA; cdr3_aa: CASTTEVGQDQPQHF; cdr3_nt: TGCGCCAGCACCACAGAGGTAGGGCAGGATCAGCCCCAGCATTTT
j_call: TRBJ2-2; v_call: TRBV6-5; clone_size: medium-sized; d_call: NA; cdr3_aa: CASSSGQNTGELFF; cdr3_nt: TGTGCCAGCAGTTCGGGACAGAACACCGGGGAGCTGTTTTTT
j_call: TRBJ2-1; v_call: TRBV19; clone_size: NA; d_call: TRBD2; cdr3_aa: CASSSTSSDNEQFF; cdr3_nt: TGTGCCAGTAGTTCGACTAGCTCGGACAATGAGCAGTTCTTC
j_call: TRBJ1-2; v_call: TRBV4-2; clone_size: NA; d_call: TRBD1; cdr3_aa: CASSQAGTGGFDGYTF; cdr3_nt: TGTGCCAGCAGCCAAGCTGGGACAGGTGGTTTTGATGGCTACACCTTC
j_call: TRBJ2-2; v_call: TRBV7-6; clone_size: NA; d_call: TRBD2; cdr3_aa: CASSKLAGGSTGELFF; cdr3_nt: TGTGCCAGCAGCAAACTAGCGGGGGGCTCCACCGGGGAGCTGTTTTTT
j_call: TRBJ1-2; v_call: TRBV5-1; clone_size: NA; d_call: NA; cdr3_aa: CASSLVEGSGYTF; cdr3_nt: TGCGCCAGCAGCTTGGTTGAGGGGAGCGGCTACACCTTC
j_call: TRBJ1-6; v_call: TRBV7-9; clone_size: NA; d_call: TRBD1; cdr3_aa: CASSTTGGGSPLHF; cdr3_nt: TGTGCCAGCAGCACTACAGGGGGAGGCTCACCCCTCCACTTT
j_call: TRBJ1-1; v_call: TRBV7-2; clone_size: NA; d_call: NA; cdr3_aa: CASSLDSLYVTEAFF; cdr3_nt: TGTGCCAGCAGCTTAGACAGCCTGTATGTCACTGAAGCTTTCTTT
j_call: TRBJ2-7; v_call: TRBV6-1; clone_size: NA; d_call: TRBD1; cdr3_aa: CASSGRQGGYEQYF; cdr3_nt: TGTGCCAGCAGTGGAAGACAGGGGGGCTACGAGCAGTACTTC
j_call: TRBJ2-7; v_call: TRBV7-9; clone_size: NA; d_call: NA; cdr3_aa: CASSFSESYEQYF; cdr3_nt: TGTGCCAGCAGCTTTAGTGAGTCTTACGAGCAGTACTTC
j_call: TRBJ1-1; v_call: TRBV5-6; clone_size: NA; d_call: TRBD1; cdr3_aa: CASSIQGFTEAFF; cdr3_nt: TGTGCCAGCAGCATACAGGGGTTCACTGAAGCTTTCTTT
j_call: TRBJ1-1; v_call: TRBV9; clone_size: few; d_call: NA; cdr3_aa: CASSGRENTEAFF; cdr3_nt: TGTGCCAGCAGCGGGAGGGAGAACACTGAAGCTTTCTTT
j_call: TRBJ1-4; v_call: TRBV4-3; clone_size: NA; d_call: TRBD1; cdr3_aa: CASSQGQGGNEKLFF; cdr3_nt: TGCGCCAGCAGCCAAGGACAGGGGGGGAATGAAAAACTGTTTTTT
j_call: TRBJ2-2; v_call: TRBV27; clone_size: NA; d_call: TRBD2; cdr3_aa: CASSLLSASGGPWNGELFF; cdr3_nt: TGTGCCAGCAGTTTGCTATCGGCTAGCGGGGGGCCTTGGAACGGGGAGCTGTTTTTT
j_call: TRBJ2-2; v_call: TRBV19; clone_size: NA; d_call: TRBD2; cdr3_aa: CASSIVWTSGPTSNTGELFF; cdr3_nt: TGTGCCAGTAGTATAGTTTGGACTAGCGGGCCCACTTCGAACACCGGGGAGCTGTTTTTT
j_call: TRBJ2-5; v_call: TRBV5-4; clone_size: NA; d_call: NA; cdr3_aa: CASSLAGGETQYF; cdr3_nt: TGTGCCAGCAGCTTGGCTGGGGGAGAGACCCAGTACTTC
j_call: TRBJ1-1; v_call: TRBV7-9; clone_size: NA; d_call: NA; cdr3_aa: CASSLGTGTEAFF; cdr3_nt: TGTGCCAGCAGCTTGGGGACCGGGACTGAAGCTTTCTTT
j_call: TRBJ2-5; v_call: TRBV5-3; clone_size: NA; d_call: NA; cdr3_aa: CARTPGGPGETQYF; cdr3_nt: TGTGCCAGAACCCCGGGGGGCCCCGGAGAGACCCAGTACTTC
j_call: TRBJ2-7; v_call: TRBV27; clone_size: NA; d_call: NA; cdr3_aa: CASTSTGVYGYEQYF; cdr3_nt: TGTGCCAGCACCAGTACGGGGGTCTATGGTTACGAGCAGTACTTC
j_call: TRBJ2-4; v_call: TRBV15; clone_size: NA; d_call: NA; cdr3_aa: CATSPGRVTKLAKNIQYF; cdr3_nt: TGTGCCACCAGCCCCGGCCGGGTTACGAAACTAGCCAAAAACATTCAGTACTTC
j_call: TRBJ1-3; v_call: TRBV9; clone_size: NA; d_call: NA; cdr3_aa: CASSVGSSYSGNTIYF; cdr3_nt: TGTGCCAGCAGCGTAGGATCGTCTTACTCTGGAAACACCATATATTTT
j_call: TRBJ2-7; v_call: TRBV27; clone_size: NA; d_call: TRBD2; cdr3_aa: CASSSGLARGRPTYEQYF; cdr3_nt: TGTGCCAGCAGTTCCGGACTAGCGAGGGGGCGTCCGACCTACGAGCAGTACTTC
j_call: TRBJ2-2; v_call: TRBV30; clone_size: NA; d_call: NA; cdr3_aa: CAWNADMNTGELFF; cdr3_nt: TGTGCCTGGAACGCAGATATGAACACCGGGGAGCTGTTTTTT